In its sample, the clone carrying this T cell receptor (beta chain) was seen many times. The PBMCs had their origin in about 9.7 ml of fresh peripheral blood. The sample comes from a study of T cells in Graves' hyperthyroidism and ophthalmopathy. The CDR3 runs to 14 residues. Germline-derived CDR1 and CDR2 are MDHEN and SYDVKM. The J segment lost 8 bases and the V segment lost 6 bases, leaving 9 bases of the junction unmatched. Regions amplified from RNA transcripts were the TCR beta CDR3 regions. Carried out on the TCR CDR3, a first-round RT-PCR used the HTBI primer set. TCRdb itself ran the multiplex PCR reads through MiXCR, one entry per CDR3 protein. The table lists around 300,000 distinct CDR3 sequences, approximately 13% of them singletons.

Sequenced material: blood. The chain is built from TRBV28 and TRBJ1-2; 10 positions agree with TRBD1. The TCR sequence derives from a woman aged 25-40 years with Graves' hyperthyroidism. The CDR3 loop is CASSWGTGDRGYTF. The CDR3 DNA follows: TGTGCCAGCAGCTGGGGGACAGGGGACCGAGGCTACACCTTC.